This entry lists 2 T cell receptor beta chains sequenced from one sample in a study of blood T cell repertoires in COVID-19. Measured with immunoSEQ multiplex PCR; TCRdb has only the in-frame clones, and not every one. This table has roughly 250,000 clones, about 83% appearing once. The sample taken for sequencing was peripheral blood. These receptors were obtained from a human donor in a cohort sampled during active COVID-19.

The chain couples TRBV5-4 to TRBJ2-1; the D gene is possibly TRBD2 (5 bases). The germline CDR1 and CDR2 sequences are SGHNT and YYREEE (reference sequence). The CDR3 has 14 amino acids. The V and J ends lost 2 bases and 7 bases respectively, with 13 bases between them. DNA for the CDR3: TGTGCCAGCAGCTTAGCGGATCCAATTAATGAGCAGTTCTTC. Amino acids: CASSLADPINEQFF.

The chain employs TRBV20-1 and TRBJ1-5, with TRBD1 matching over 7 bases. Germline V gene sequence: CDR1 DFQATT, CDR2 SNEGSKA (reference sequence). V lost 3 bases, J lost 5 bases, and 7 bases stayed unmatched. This CDR3 comprises 14 residues. CDR3 residues: CSASRGQSHQPQHF. Written as DNA, the CDR3 is TGCAGTGCTAGTAGGGGACAGAGTCATCAGCCCCAGCATTTT.